These 2 T cell receptor beta chains were all obtained from the same sample, sequenced in a study of blood T cell repertoires in COVID-19. Using immunoSEQ multiplex PCR, the repertoire was profiled, and TCRdb retains in-frame clones only, with some absent. Here the sample spans around 220,000 clones, approximately 79% being singletons. The sequencing input was peripheral blood. Source of these receptors: an elderly woman with active or convalescent COVID-19.

This clone was found once. V gene TRBV28 combines with J gene TRBJ1-6, with 8 bases lining up with TRBD1. Germline CDR1 reads MDHEN; CDR2 reads SYDVKM. The CDR3 has 15 residues. J gave up 10 bases and V 2 bases, and 7 bases lay outside the gene matches. The CDR3 DNA reads as TGTGCCAGCAGTTTACTCGGGACAGGCGACTCACCCCTCCACTTT. Amino acid sequence: CASSLLGTGDSPLHF.

This rearrangement joins TRBV12-5 to TRBJ1-3, with D maybe TRBD1 (5 bases). Germline CDR1 reads LGHNT; CDR2 reads FRNRAP. Trimming removed 2 bases at V and 4 bases at J, with 6 bases between. This CDR3 is 13 amino acids long. The CDR3 is CASGLTGGNTIYF. CDR3 sequence (DNA): TGTGCTAGTGGTTTGACAGGAGGAAACACCATATATTTT.